These T cell receptor beta chains were read from a single sample in a study of cytomegalovirus exposure and HLA in healthy donors. The repertoire was sequenced with immunoSEQ multiplex PCR; TCRdb's copy has only in-frame clones and lacks some. The table shows roughly 190,000 clones, with around 82% occurring only once. The material sequenced was PBMCs. The receptors come from a man between 35 and 55 years old in good health and CMV-seropositive. Both conserved end residues are part of each CDR3. Fields, in order: J gene, D gene, V gene, clone size, CDR3 protein, CDR3 DNA. D genes are given only for firm matches. Only some rows state a clone size, as once, few, many or a class for expanded clones.

J gene: TRBJ1-2; D gene: -; V gene: TRBV7-9; clone size: few; CDR3 protein: CSSSRDYGYTF; CDR3 DNA: TGTTCCAGCAGTCGGGACTATGGCTACACCTTC
J gene: TRBJ2-3; D gene: TRBD1; V gene: TRBV2; clone size: -; CDR3 protein: CASSDDRGFTDTQYF; CDR3 DNA: TGTGCCAGCAGCGATGACAGGGGATTCACAGATACGCAGTATTTT
J gene: TRBJ1-4; D gene: -; V gene: TRBV5-3; clone size: once; CDR3 protein: CARSPWAPTNEKLFF; CDR3 DNA: TGTGCCAGAAGCCCGTGGGCCCCAACTAATGAAAAACTGTTTTTT
J gene: TRBJ2-1; D gene: -; V gene: TRBV11-1; clone size: few; CDR3 protein: CASSLREKEDNEQFF; CDR3 DNA: TGTGCCAGCAGCTTAAGGGAGAAGGAGGACAATGAGCAGTTCTTC
J gene: TRBJ2-7; D gene: TRBD2; V gene: TRBV19; clone size: -; CDR3 protein: CASSIASGSSYEQYF; CDR3 DNA: TGTGCCAGTAGTATAGCTAGCGGGAGCTCCTACGAGCAGTACTTC
J gene: TRBJ2-7; D gene: TRBD2; V gene: TRBV10-3; clone size: -; CDR3 protein: CAISSPGLAVLNEQYF; CDR3 DNA: TGTGCCATCAGTTCCCCGGGACTAGCGGTTCTGAACGAGCAGTACTTC
J gene: TRBJ2-2; D gene: TRBD2; V gene: TRBV7-8; clone size: -; CDR3 protein: CASSLAPGLAGWAGELFF; CDR3 DNA: TGTGCCAGCAGCTTAGCCCCGGGACTAGCGGGATGGGCCGGGGAGCTGTTTTTT
J gene: TRBJ1-2; D gene: -; V gene: TRBV28; clone size: -; CDR3 protein: CASTIGGVGYGYTF; CDR3 DNA: TGTGCCAGCACCATAGGGGGGGTAGGCTATGGCTACACCTTC
J gene: TRBJ2-3; D gene: -; V gene: TRBV5-6; clone size: -; CDR3 protein: CASSPSRRTDTQYF; CDR3 DNA: TGTGCCAGCAGCCCATCTAGGCGCACAGATACGCAGTATTTT
J gene: TRBJ1-3; D gene: -; V gene: TRBV6-6; clone size: few; CDR3 protein: CASTYYFGNTIYF; CDR3 DNA: TGTGCCAGCACCTATTATTTTGGAAACACCATATATTTT
J gene: TRBJ2-5; D gene: -; V gene: TRBV19; clone size: few; CDR3 protein: CASSKLPGETQYF; CDR3 DNA: TGTGCCAGTAGTAAACTACCTGGGGAGACCCAGTACTTC
J gene: TRBJ2-7; D gene: TRBD2; V gene: TRBV4-3; clone size: -; CDR3 protein: CASSQVLGEGYEQYF; CDR3 DNA: TGCGCCAGCAGCCAAGTTTTGGGGGAGGGCTACGAGCAGTACTTC
J gene: TRBJ1-2; D gene: TRBD1; V gene: TRBV7-2; clone size: -; CDR3 protein: CASSPRQGALDTF; CDR3 DNA: TGTGCCAGCAGCCCTCGCCAGGGGGCGCTGGACACCTTC
J gene: TRBJ2-1; D gene: -; V gene: TRBV5-1; clone size: -; CDR3 protein: CASSSYNEQFF; CDR3 DNA: TGCGCCAGCAGCTCATACAATGAGCAGTTCTTC
J gene: TRBJ2-7; D gene: -; V gene: TRBV6-5; clone size: -; CDR3 protein: CASSTGLPASYEQYF; CDR3 DNA: TGTGCCAGTTCGACAGGCTTACCTGCCTCCTACGAGCAGTACTTC
J gene: TRBJ1-5; D gene: -; V gene: TRBV29-1; clone size: -; CDR3 protein: CSVLEGNQPQHF; CDR3 DNA: TGCAGCGTTTTGGAGGGGAATCAGCCCCAGCATTTT
J gene: TRBJ2-5; D gene: TRBD2; V gene: TRBV7-9; clone size: -; CDR3 protein: CSSSSYGGGGETQYF; CDR3 DNA: TGTTCCAGCAGCTCTTATGGGGGGGGTGGAGAGACCCAGTACTTC
J gene: TRBJ2-5; D gene: TRBD2; V gene: TRBV9; clone size: once; CDR3 protein: CASSSYPTGGGETQYF; CDR3 DNA: TGTGCCAGCAGCTCTTATCCTACGGGAGGAGGGGAGACCCAGTACTTC
J gene: TRBJ2-7; D gene: -; V gene: TRBV6-1; clone size: -; CDR3 protein: CASSETGGEQYF; CDR3 DNA: TGTGCCAGCAGTGAAACGGGTGGCGAGCAGTACTTC
J gene: TRBJ1-5; D gene: -; V gene: TRBV19; clone size: few; CDR3 protein: CASRTTGVQPQHF; CDR3 DNA: TGTGCCAGCAGAACGACGGGAGTTCAGCCCCAGCATTTT
J gene: TRBJ1-5; D gene: -; V gene: TRBV28; clone size: -; CDR3 protein: CASSPQRRPQHF; CDR3 DNA: TGTGCCAGCAGCCCTCAAAGGAGGCCCCAGCATTTT
J gene: TRBJ2-1; D gene: TRBD2; V gene: TRBV19; clone size: -; CDR3 protein: CASSIFSGSVNEQFF; CDR3 DNA: TGTGCCAGTAGTATATTTAGCGGGAGTGTCAATGAGCAGTTCTTC
J gene: TRBJ2-7; D gene: -; V gene: TRBV10-3; clone size: -; CDR3 protein: CAISSGPGVDF; CDR3 DNA: TGTGCCATCAGTTCCGGGCCGGGGGTTGATTTC
J gene: TRBJ2-7; D gene: TRBD2; V gene: TRBV29-1; clone size: -; CDR3 protein: CSASGSLDEQYF; CDR3 DNA: TGCAGCGCTAGCGGGAGTTTGGACGAGCAGTACTTC
J gene: TRBJ2-7; D gene: TRBD1; V gene: TRBV7-2; clone size: -; CDR3 protein: CASSYRDRGYEQYF; CDR3 DNA: TGTGCCAGCAGCTACAGGGACAGGGGCTACGAGCAGTACTTC
J gene: TRBJ2-3; D gene: TRBD2; V gene: TRBV10-3; clone size: -; CDR3 protein: CAINRAGVGNTDTQYF; CDR3 DNA: TGTGCCATCAACCGAGCGGGAGTAGGGAACACAGATACGCAGTATTTT
J gene: TRBJ1-3; D gene: TRBD1; V gene: TRBV5-4; clone size: -; CDR3 protein: CASSLGSTGTGNTIYF; CDR3 DNA: TGTGCCAGCAGCTTGGGTTCGACAGGGACCGGAAACACCATATATTTT
J gene: TRBJ1-4; D gene: TRBD1; V gene: TRBV28; clone size: -; CDR3 protein: CASGGAGTGGEKLFF; CDR3 DNA: TGTGCCAGCGGTGGAGCCGGGACAGGTGGTGAAAAACTGTTTTTT
J gene: TRBJ2-1; D gene: -; V gene: TRBV13; clone size: -; CDR3 protein: CASSRRSAVGWSYNEQFF; CDR3 DNA: TGTGCCAGCAGCCGCCGGTCGGCGGTTGGTTGGTCCTACAATGAGCAGTTCTTC
J gene: TRBJ1-5; D gene: -; V gene: TRBV7-2; clone size: -; CDR3 protein: CASSVREGRSNQPQHF; CDR3 DNA: TGTGCCAGCAGCGTTAGGGAGGGGCGGAGCAATCAGCCCCAGCATTTT
J gene: TRBJ2-1; D gene: TRBD2; V gene: TRBV5-5; clone size: -; CDR3 protein: CASIIREGPTGEQFF; CDR3 DNA: TGTGCCAGCATCATCCGGGAGGGCCCCACTGGAGAGCAGTTCTTC
J gene: TRBJ2-3; D gene: TRBD2; V gene: TRBV10-3; clone size: -; CDR3 protein: CAISGTSGSTDTQYF; CDR3 DNA: TGTGCCATCAGTGGGACTAGCGGGAGTACAGATACGCAGTATTTT
J gene: TRBJ1-5; D gene: TRBD1; V gene: TRBV28; clone size: -; CDR3 protein: CASSLSWTGENQPQHF; CDR3 DNA: TGTGCCAGCAGTTTATCCTGGACAGGGGAGAATCAGCCCCAGCATTTT
J gene: TRBJ1-2; D gene: TRBD1; V gene: TRBV30; clone size: once; CDR3 protein: CAWTRRGQAGGYTF; CDR3 DNA: TGTGCCTGGACCCGAAGGGGACAGGCTGGGGGCTACACCTTC
J gene: TRBJ2-7; D gene: -; V gene: TRBV27; clone size: -; CDR3 protein: CASSFGTGSRSFYF; CDR3 DNA: -
J gene: TRBJ2-2; D gene: -; V gene: TRBV6-5; clone size: few; CDR3 protein: CASSYGRTGELFF; CDR3 DNA: TGTGCCAGCAGTTACGGGCGAACCGGGGAGCTGTTTTTT
J gene: TRBJ1-6; D gene: TRBD1; V gene: TRBV25-1; clone size: -; CDR3 protein: CASSPDRLYNSPLHF; CDR3 DNA: TGTGCCAGCAGTCCGGACAGGTTATATAATTCACCCCTCCACTTT
J gene: TRBJ2-6; D gene: TRBD1; V gene: TRBV5-6; clone size: -; CDR3 protein: CASSSAGGSGSGANVLTF; CDR3 DNA: TGTGCCAGCAGCTCCGCAGGGGGTTCAGGCTCTGGGGCCAACGTCCTGACTTTC
J gene: TRBJ2-7; D gene: TRBD1; V gene: TRBV27; clone size: -; CDR3 protein: CASSSGQDLYEQYF; CDR3 DNA: TGTGCCAGCAGTTCGGGACAGGACTTGTACGAGCAGTACTTC
J gene: TRBJ1-1; D gene: -; V gene: TRBV11-1; clone size: -; CDR3 protein: CASSPRSNPMNTEAFF; CDR3 DNA: TGTGCCAGCAGCCCTCGGTCAAATCCCATGAACACTGAAGCTTTCTTT
J gene: TRBJ1-5; D gene: TRBD1; V gene: TRBV28; clone size: -; CDR3 protein: CASSFGQGWNQPQHF; CDR3 DNA: TGTGCCAGCAGTTTTGGACAGGGATGGAATCAGCCCCAGCATTTT
J gene: TRBJ2-1; D gene: -; V gene: TRBV27; clone size: once; CDR3 protein: CASSFSGSYNEQFF; CDR3 DNA: TGTGCCAGCAGTTTCAGCGGCTCCTACAATGAGCAGTTCTTC
J gene: TRBJ1-5; D gene: -; V gene: TRBV19; clone size: -; CDR3 protein: CASSIVGGPQHF; CDR3 DNA: TGTGCCAGTAGTATAGTAGGGGGGCCCCAGCATTTT
J gene: TRBJ1-3; D gene: -; V gene: TRBV7-9; clone size: -; CDR3 protein: CASSLYQETGNTIYF; CDR3 DNA: TGTGCCAGCAGCCTCTATCAGGAAACTGGAAACACCATATATTTT